These 6 T cell receptor beta chains originate from one sample sequenced in a study of shared clonotypes between healthy human individuals. Clones were sequenced by immunoSEQ multiplex PCR, and TCRdb holds only the in-frame ones, with some missing. Counted here are 100,000 or so clones, 68% occurring once; the ten biggest clones make up over 20%. Input material: memory CD8+ T cells sorted from blood. Described subset: CD45RO+ cells pooled with CCR7-negative TemRA cells. The receptors come from a woman aged 30 to 39 in good health.

This clone occurred many times. V gene TRBV28 combines with J gene TRBJ2-1, with 10 bases identical to TRBD2. CDR3 length: 16 amino acids. Per germline, CDR1 MDHEN and CDR2 SYDVKM. With 5 bases clipped from V and 3 bases from J, the junction kept 7 bases outside the gene matches. The CDR3 loop is CASSPRTSGDYNEQFF. CDR3 coding DNA: TGTGCCAGCAGTCCGAGGACTAGCGGTGACTACAATGAGCAGTTCTTC.

The CDR3 sequence: CASAVYNSRRANVLTF. The CDR3 bases are TGTGCCAGCGCTGTTTACAATAGTCGTCGGGCCAACGTCCTGACTTTC. The chain joins TRBV5-6 to TRBJ2-6; no clear D gene. Deletions cut 7 bases from V and 5 bases from J, with 19 bases between. The CDR3 contains 16 residues. The V gene's germline CDR1 is SGHDT and CDR2 YYEEEE.

The gene calls are TRBV28 and TRBJ2-5; 10 bases match TRBD2. The CDR3 covers 16 residues. Trimming cost V 3 bases and J 5 bases; bases outside gene matches: 9. Per germline, CDR1 MDHEN and CDR2 SYDVKM. This CDR3 is CASSFLLAGDSETQYF. The CDR3 DNA is TGTGCCAGCAGTTTTCTTCTAGCGGGAGATTCTGAGACCCAGTACTTC.

There are a few counts of this clone. The chain combines TRBV28 with TRBJ1-5; 9 bases match TRBD1. From germline, CDR1 is MDHEN and CDR2 SYDVKM. The trim removed 5 bases at V and 1 base at J, leaving 3 bases unmatched. The length of the CDR3 is 15 residues. The CDR3 nucleotides are TGTGCCAGCAGTATGACAGGGGGAAGCAATCAGCCCCAGCATTTT. Translated: CASSMTGGSNQPQHF. Variable domain in full (rest from reference TRBV28 and TRBJ1-5): DVKVTQSSRYLVKRTGEKVFLECVQDMDHENMFWYRQDPGLGLRLIYFSYDVKMKEKGDIPEGYSVSREKKERFSLILESASTNQTSMYLCASSMTGGSNQPQHFGDGTRLSIL.

With respect to this clone: The sample contains more than one DNA sequence encoding this CDR3. The V call is TRBV19, the J call TRBJ2-1, with 10 bases fitting TRBD2. V gave up 3 bases and J gave up 6 bases; unmatched junction bases: 5. The CDR3 extends over 15 amino acids. The V gene's germline CDR1 is LNHDA and CDR2 SQIVND (reference sequence). CDR3 region: CASSIRTSGLNEQFF. CDR3 DNA sequence: TGTGCCAGTAGTATTCGGACTAGCGGCCTCAATGAGCAGTTCTTC.

The J gene is TRBJ2-2, the V gene TRBV4-1; 8 nucleotides agree with TRBD2. V lost 0 bases to trimming and J lost 4 bases; unmatched junction nucleotides: 10. Germline V lookup: CDR1 MGHRA, CDR2 YSYEKL. The CDR3 spans 18 residues. This CDR3 is CASSQDRGGPATTGELFF. The CDR3, as DNA: TGCGCCAGCAGCCAAGATCGGGGGGGGCCCGCGACCACCGGGGAGCTGTTTTTT.